Listed below are T cell receptor beta chains from one sample, sequenced in a study of shared clonotypes between healthy human individuals. Method: immunoSEQ multiplex PCR; TCRdb's copy keeps in-frame clones and lacks some. The repertoire holds millions of clones, approximately 95% seen once, with about 1.1% in the top ten. Specimen: naive CD8+ T cells sorted from blood. These receptor sequences come from a man between 18 and 29 years old in good health. Each CDR3 is given without its conserved first and last residue.

TRBV15	TRBJ1-2	ATSTREDGYT
TRBV29-1	TRBJ2-3	SVEDLNQVGTDTQY
TRBV5-8	TRBJ2-1	ASSFGESSYNEQF
TRBV9	TRBJ2-3	ASSVGGVGGTDTQY
TRBV5-5	TRBJ2-7	ASSLEAPYEQY
TRBV15	TRBJ1-2	ATSRDSSGFYGYT
TRBV27	TRBJ2-2	ASSQGAGAGELF
TRBV5-6	TRBJ2-1	ASSLYNEQF
TRBV13	TRBJ2-5	ASSMDRGVDQY
TRBV5-1	TRBJ2-3	ASSPGTPQPWETDTQY
TRBV7-8	TRBJ2-4	ASSSGLVKL
TRBV28	TRBJ2-4	ASSPPGFQLVAKNIQY
TRBV6-6	TRBJ2-7	ASSYTDEQY
TRBV21-1	TRBJ2-3	ASSKGLAGSLSTDTQY
TRBV9	TRBJ1-4	ASNEGRTNEKLF
TRBV4-1	TRBJ2-1	ASSRTGVPDEQF
TRBV19	TRBJ1-5	ASSPDSGWYNQPQH
TRBV6-5	TRBJ2-7	ASSYSQDYEQY
TRBV27	TRBJ1-4	ASSLSWVANEKLF
TRBV4-1	TRBJ1-4	ASSQDEGTNEKLF
TRBV5-4	TRBJ2-7	ASSLGSSYEQY
TRBV11-1	TRBJ2-1	ASSLDRGGAYNEQF
TRBV1	TRBJ2-1	TSSQAASPTYNEQF
TRBV6-1	TRBJ2-7	ASSAEQTLSYEQY
TRBV5-4	TRBJ2-4	ASRTGDGVDIQY
TRBV11-2	TRBJ2-7	ASRGAGTSNYEQY
TRBV19	TRBJ2-7	ASATTGAYEQY
TRBV5-1	TRBJ1-2	ASSLTGENPHGYT
TRBV28	TRBJ1-3	ASSLGGTGNTIY
TRBV10-2	TRBJ2-7	ASSDPGQEYEQY
TRBV19	TRBJ2-7	ASSVTGSWYEQY
TRBV30	TRBJ1-2	AWQSGGLNGYT
TRBV2	TRBJ2-7	ARELIQGDVDEQY
TRBV4-1	TRBJ1-4	ASSPPDREWEKLF
TRBV29-1	TRBJ2-2	SVDGTSNTGELF
TRBV19	TRBJ2-7	ASSIADYEQY
TRBV7-9	TRBJ2-7	ASGLSGSDHEQY
TRBV11-3	TRBJ2-7	ASSLGPDGEQY
TRBV4-3	TRBJ1-2	ASSQDMDGTNYGYT
TRBV18	TRBJ2-1	ASSPPETGAYNEQF
TRBV4-3	TRBJ1-1	ASSQDVAAEAF
TRBV4-1	TRBJ2-7	ASSQEHYPYEQY
TRBV7-8	TRBJ2-4	ASSPPLGLAKNIQY
TRBV10-3	TRBJ2-3	AIRVQGATDTQY
TRBV19	TRBJ2-7	ASSITAGSYEQY
TRBV5-4	TRBJ1-4	ASSLDRGTNEKLF
TRBV30	TRBJ2-7	AWSRGAYEQY
TRBV7-6	TRBJ2-7	ASSSPGQGLYEQY